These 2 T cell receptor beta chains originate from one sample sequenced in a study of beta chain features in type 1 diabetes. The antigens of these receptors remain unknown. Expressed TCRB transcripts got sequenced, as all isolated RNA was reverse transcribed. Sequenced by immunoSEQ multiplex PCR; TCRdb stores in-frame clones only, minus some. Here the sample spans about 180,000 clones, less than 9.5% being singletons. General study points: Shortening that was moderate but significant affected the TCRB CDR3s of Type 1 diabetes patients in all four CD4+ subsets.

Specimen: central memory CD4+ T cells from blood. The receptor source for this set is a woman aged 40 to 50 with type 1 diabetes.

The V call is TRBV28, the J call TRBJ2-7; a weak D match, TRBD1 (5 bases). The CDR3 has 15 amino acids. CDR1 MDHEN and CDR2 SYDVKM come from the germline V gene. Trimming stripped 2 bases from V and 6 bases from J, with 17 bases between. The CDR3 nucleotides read TGTGCCAGCAGTTTAGCGATTGGGGCTTCGAGCGAGCAGTACTTC. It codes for CASSLAIGASSEQYF. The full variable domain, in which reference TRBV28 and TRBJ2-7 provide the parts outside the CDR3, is DVKVTQSSRYLVKRTGEKVFLECVQDMDHENMFWYRQDPGLGLRLIYFSYDVKMKEKGDIPEGYSVSREKKERFSLILESASTNQTSMYLCASSLAIGASSEQYFGPGTRLTVT.

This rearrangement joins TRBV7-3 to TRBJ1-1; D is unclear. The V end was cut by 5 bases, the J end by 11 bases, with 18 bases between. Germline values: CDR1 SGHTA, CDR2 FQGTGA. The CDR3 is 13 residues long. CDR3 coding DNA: TGTGCCAGCAGCGCGATGGAAGGCCGCGGGGCTTTCTTT. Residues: CASSAMEGRGAFF. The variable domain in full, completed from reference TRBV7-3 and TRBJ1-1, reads GAGVSQTPSNKVTEKGKYVELRCDPISGHTALYWYRQSLGQGPEFLIYFQGTGAADDSGLPNDRFFAVRPEGSVSTLKIQRTERGDSAVYLCASSAMEGRGAFFGQGTRLTVV.